What follows is one T cell receptor (beta chain) and its context. The target antigen is unknown. Germline lookup yields CDR1 SGHKS and CDR2 YYEKEE (reference sequence). The V end was cut by 0 bases, the J end by 14 bases, with 14 bases between. This CDR3 comprises 12 residues. The data stem from a study of chemoradiotherapy in HPV16-positive cancers. Study outcomes and limitations: Only a couple of HPV16-positive patients supplied the functional HPV-specificity definition. Candidate HPV-specific clones and E7-related TCR motifs grew in tumor during treatment.

Over chemoradiotherapy, repertoires were sampled more than once. Profiled with immunoSEQ multiplex PCR; TCRdb holds only in-frame clones, not every one. The sample contains about 27,000 clones, over 90% of which appear only once. Specimen: blood, collected from a patient who underwent chemoradiotherapy. The clonotype originates from a human donor with HPV-associated anogenital cancer. This rearrangement joins TRBV5-5 to TRBJ1-2; maybe TRBD1 (5 bases). CDR3: CASSLVGLLKTF. In DNA, the CDR3 is TGTGCCAGCAGCTTGGTGGGACTGCTAAAAACCTTC.